This entry lists 28 T cell receptor beta chains sequenced from one sample in a study of T-cell reconstitution after alpha-beta-depleted transplantation in children. Unique molecular identifiers were incorporated into the prepared TCRbeta library. TCRdb itself ran the PCR reads through MiXCR, one entry per CDR3 protein. Of about 610,000 distinct CDR3 sequences listed, approximately 10% are singletons. Sample: PBMCs from the stem cell graft donor, taken from the stem cell graft. The origin of the receptors is a human donor who donated a stem cell graft to a child with acute myeloid leukemia.

This clonotype was seen ten or more times. This chain joins TRBV12-3 or TRBV12-4 and TRBJ2-5, with D uncertain. V dropped 6 bases and J dropped 5 bases, with 7 bases sitting between them. The CDR3 runs to 11 residues. The DNA for the CDR3 is TGTGCCAGCAGATTACGGGAGACCCAGTACTTC. It translates to CASRLRETQYF.

This clonotype was seen ten or more times. In DNA form, the CDR3 reads TGCGCCAGCAGCTTGGTAGGCGGGTCCTCAGATACGCAGTATTTT. It encodes CASSLVGGSSDTQYF. The chain is built from TRBV5-1 and TRBJ2-3; D might be TRBD2 (5 bases). The CDR3 loop spans 15 amino acids. Germline-derived CDR1 and CDR2 are SGHRS and YFSETQ. Trimming removed 0 bases at V and 4 bases at J, with 12 bases between.

This clonotype was seen ten or more times. The rearrangement links TRBV7-9 to TRBJ1-1, with D unclear. The germline gives CDR1 SEHNR, CDR2 FQNEAQ (reference sequence). The CDR3 length is 14 residues. Trimming shortened V by 4 bases and J by 3 bases, and 12 bases separated the two germline ends. The CDR3 nucleotides are TGTGCCAGCAGCTCCCCACGGGGTGACACTGAAGCTTTCTTT. Protein sequence: CASSSPRGDTEAFF.

J is TRBJ1-6 and V is TRBV5-5; 9 bases line up with TRBD1. There are 18 residues in the CDR3. Germline V gene data show CDR1 as SGHKS and CDR2 as YYEKEE (reference sequence). The V and J ends lost 1 base and 12 bases, in that order; junction bases with no gene match: 17. As DNA, the CDR3 is TGTGCCAGCAGCTTGAATTTCCCGGGACAGGGATTAATATTACCCCTCCACTTT. It yields the protein CASSLNFPGQGLILPLHF.

This clonotype was observed a few times. The chain couples TRBV7-2 to TRBJ2-3; 9 nucleotides match TRBD2. Per the germline V gene, CDR1 is SGHTA and CDR2 is FQGNSA. This CDR3 has 15 residues. Losses at the gene ends were 6 bases for V and 3 bases for J; bases not matched to a gene: 7. The CDR3 loop is CASSLSGRRTDTQYF. The CDR3 bases are TGTGCCAGCAGTCTAAGCGGGAGGAGAACAGATACGCAGTATTTT.

This clonotype was counted ten times or more. The genes are TRBV5-1 and TRBJ2-7, with 7 positions matching TRBD2. The junction had 7 bases not matched to a gene; V was cut back by 7 bases and J by 3 bases. CDR3 size: 13 residues. Germline loops: CDR1 SGHRS, CDR2 YFSETQ. CDR3 residues: CASGLGGDYEQYF. In DNA form, the CDR3 reads TGCGCCAGCGGACTGGGGGGGGACTACGAGCAGTACTTC.

The rearrangement uses TRBV9 and TRBJ1-1; 8 bases map to TRBD1. With V trimmed by 0 bases and J by 10 bases, 8 bases remained unmatched. The germline gives CDR1 SGDLS, CDR2 YYNGEE. CDR3 length: 14 residues. CDR3 sequence reads: CASSVGTGPEGAFF. Written as DNA, the CDR3 is TGTGCCAGCAGCGTAGGGACAGGGCCGGAGGGAGCTTTCTTT.

This clonotype has more than one count but fewer than ten. This chain connects TRBV30 to TRBJ1-5, with 10 positions matching TRBD1. The V segment lost 0 bases and the J segment 6 bases; nucleotides outside the gene matches: 5. The CDR3 is made up of 15 amino acids. In germline, CDR1 is GTSNPN, CDR2 SVGIG (reference sequence). The CDR3 sequence is CAWSVRQGAAQPQHF. CDR3 bases: TGTGCCTGGAGTGTACGACAGGGGGCGGCTCAGCCCCAGCATTTT. The complete variable domain, with remaining parts taken from reference TRBV30 and TRBJ1-5, reads SQTIHQWPATLVQPVGSPLSLECTVEGTSNPNLYWYRQAAGRGLQLLFYSVGIGQISSEVPQNLSASRPQDRQFILSSKKLLLSDSGFYLCAWSVRQGAAQPQHFGDGTRLSIL.

V usage is TRBV6-2 or TRBV6-3 and J usage is TRBJ2-5; no clear D. Looked up from germline, CDR1 is MNHEY and CDR2 is SVGEGT. V was pared by 2 bases and J by 9 bases, with 16 bases between. CDR3 length: 14 amino acids. The CDR3 reads CASSYDGSTVPQYF. The CDR3 DNA reads TGTGCCAGCAGTTACGACGGCTCAACCGTGCCCCAGTACTTC.

This clonotype has more than one count but fewer than ten. This chain links TRBV20-1 with TRBJ1-5, with 7 bases identical to TRBD1. From germline, CDR1 is DFQATT and CDR2 SNEGSKA (reference sequence). Germline trimming cut 6 bases from V and 2 bases from J; bases unmatched to any gene: 10. This CDR3 contains 15 residues. CDR3 in amino acids: CSARETGMGNQPQHF. The CDR3 region has the DNA TGCAGTGCACGAGAGACAGGGATGGGCAATCAGCCCCAGCATTTT.

This clonotype has just a few counts. The chain couples TRBV6-2 or TRBV6-3 to TRBJ2-7; TRBD2 matches at 10 bases. The CDR3 runs 17 residues. V lost 6 bases to trimming and J lost 1 base; unmatched junction nucleotides: 12. The V gene's germline CDR1 is MNHEY and CDR2 SVGEGT. The CDR3 loop reads CASRQPTSGMESYEQYF. In nucleotides, the CDR3 is TGTGCCAGCAGACAACCCACTAGCGGGATGGAATCCTACGAGCAGTACTTC.

This sequence joins TRBV29-1 and TRBJ1-1; D uncertain. Germline V CDR1 and CDR2: SQVTM, ANQGSEA. Between the trimmed V and J ends, which lost 5 bases and 1 base, there was a span of 11 bases. CDR3 size: 13 residues. CDR3 sequence (DNA): TGCAGCGTTTGCCGGGCCACGAACACTGAAGCTTTCTTT. It yields the protein CSVCRATNTEAFF.

J is TRBJ2-4 and V is TRBV18; TRBD1 might be the D (6 bases). This CDR3 region has 14 residues. Per the germline V gene, CDR1 is KGHSH and CDR2 is LQKENI. Between the trimmed V and J ends, which lost 3 bases and 6 bases, there was a span of 12 bases. The CDR3: CASSPSGTRNIQYF. Written as DNA, the CDR3 is TGTGCCAGCTCACCTTCCGGGACAAGAAACATTCAGTACTTC.

The sample holds a few counts of this clonotype. CDR3 protein: CASSQDLISGDTQYF. The CDR3 nucleotides are TGTGCCAGCAGCCAAGATTTGATCTCGGGAGATACGCAGTATTTT. The V call is TRBV4-2, the J call TRBJ2-3; D is ambiguous. V lost 0 bases and J 5 bases, leaving 12 bases between the germline ends. Per the germline V gene, CDR1 is LGHNA and CDR2 is YNFKEQ. This CDR3 has 15 residues.

The genes are TRBV15 and TRBJ2-1, with 13 bases identical to TRBD2. Germline V gives CDR1 LNHNV, CDR2 YYDKDF (reference sequence). The length of the CDR3 is 16 residues. Trimming took 0 bases from V and 8 from J; bases not matched to a gene: 4. CDR3 in amino acids: CATSRDRLAGGHEQFF. CDR3 nucleotide sequence: TGTGCCACCAGCAGAGATAGACTAGCGGGAGGACATGAGCAGTTCTTC.

The chain uses TRBV28 and TRBJ2-5, with 8 bases lining up with TRBD1. V was clipped by 6 bases and J by 5 bases; unmatched bases: 11. Germline-derived CDR1 and CDR2 are MDHEN and SYDVKM. CDR3 size: 15 residues. CDR3 sequence: CASSPGDRSTETQYF. The CDR3 DNA reads as TGTGCCAGCAGCCCCGGGGACAGGTCAACGGAGACCCAGTACTTC. The whole variable domain, filled in from reference TRBV28 and TRBJ2-5, reads DVKVTQSSRYLVKRTGEKVFLECVQDMDHENMFWYRQDPGLGLRLIYFSYDVKMKEKGDIPEGYSVSREKKERFSLILESASTNQTSMYLCASSPGDRSTETQYFGPGTRLLVL.

This clonotype was seen a few times. The V and J genes are TRBV10-3 and TRBJ1-1, with TRBD1 matching over 10 bases. CDR1 and CDR2 (germline): ENHRY, SYGVKD. The CDR3 contains 14 residues. The V segment lost 5 bases and the J segment 2 bases; nucleotides outside the gene matches: 2. The CDR3 nucleotides read TGTGCCATCAGTAGGACAGGGGGAAACACTGAAGCTTTCTTT. Encoded protein: CAISRTGGNTEAFF.

In this sample, this clonotype turned up many times. The V gene is TRBV28, the J gene TRBJ2-1, with TRBD2 identical over 10 bases. There are 15 residues in the CDR3. The germline CDR1 and CDR2 sequences are MDHEN and SYDVKM. V dropped 3 bases and J dropped 7; count of bases not matched to a gene: 6. The CDR3 region is CASSLIAGGVNEQFF. CDR3 nucleotide sequence: TGTGCCAGCAGTTTGATAGCGGGAGGAGTAAATGAGCAGTTCTTC. The whole variable domain, filled in from reference TRBV28 and TRBJ2-1, reads DVKVTQSSRYLVKRTGEKVFLECVQDMDHENMFWYRQDPGLGLRLIYFSYDVKMKEKGDIPEGYSVSREKKERFSLILESASTNQTSMYLCASSLIAGGVNEQFFGPGTRLTVL.

The V gene is TRBV7-8, the J gene TRBJ1-1; TRBD1 aligns across 7 bases. The CDR3 length is 14 residues. Germline assignment: CDR1 SGHVS and CDR2 FQNEAQ. The J segment lost 4 bases and the V segment lost 5 bases, leaving 7 bases of the junction unmatched. The CDR3 nucleotides read TGTGCCAGCAGCCCCCGTGCAGGGGGCACTGAAGCTTTCTTT. It encodes CASSPRAGGTEAFF.

The table lists this clonotype with many counts. V gene TRBV5-1 combines with J gene TRBJ2-2; maybe TRBD2 (6 bases). V lost 3 bases to trimming and J lost 3 bases, with 9 bases between them. The CDR3 is 14 amino acids. Germline loops: CDR1 SGHRS, CDR2 YFSETQ. CDR3 nucleotide sequence: TGCGCCAGCAGCTCCGAGCGGGACACCGGGGAGCTGTTTTTT. Its protein is CASSSERDTGELFF.

This rearrangement joins TRBV28 to TRBJ1-4, with TRBD1 matching over 8 bases. V lost 6 bases, J lost 5 bases, and 2 bases stayed unmatched. The germline V gene has CDR1 MDHEN and CDR2 SYDVKM. CDR3 size: 13 residues. The CDR3 coding sequence is TGTGCCAGCAGGCGGACAGGGAATGAAAAACTGTTTTTT. Protein sequence: CASRRTGNEKLFF.

This clonotype was found many times. In nucleotides, the CDR3 is TGCAGTGCTAGACCTACTCGCAGGGGAGGGGGTGAGCAGTTCTTC. This sequence encodes CSARPTRRGGGEQFF. The chain couples TRBV20-1 to TRBJ2-1; a possible D gene is TRBD2 (7 bases). V dropped 2 bases and J dropped 9 bases, with 20 bases sitting between them. The CDR3 spans 15 residues. CDR1 and CDR2 from the germline V gene are DFQATT and SNEGSKA (reference sequence).

The rearrangement links TRBV29-1 to TRBJ2-5, with TRBD1 matching over 9 bases. The CDR3 runs 16 residues. Germline lookup yields CDR1 SQVTM and CDR2 ANQGSEA. The J segment lost 5 bases and the V segment lost 1 base, leaving 11 bases of the junction unmatched. The CDR3 bases are TGCAGCGTTGAAGGGGTAGGGACAGGGATCATCGAGACCCAGTACTTC. Protein product: CSVEGVGTGIIETQYF.

This clonotype came up many times. The chain links TRBV20-1 to TRBJ2-7; 14 nucleotides align to TRBD2. J lost 6 bases, V lost 5 bases, and 6 bases had no gene match. CDR1 is DFQATT, CDR2 SNEGSKA, per germline (reference sequence). The CDR3 totals 14 residues. The CDR3 nucleotides are TGCAGTGCTTCGGGACTAGCGGGAGTGGGCGAGCAGTACTTC. Translation: CSASGLAGVGEQYF.

This clonotype occurred a few times. The chain recombines TRBV5-1 with TRBJ2-1; 8 nucleotides line up with TRBD2. The junction had 6 bases not matched to a gene; V was cut back by 0 bases and J by 7 bases. CDR1 is SGHRS and CDR2 is YFSETQ in the germline V gene. The CDR3 is made up of 15 amino acids. The CDR3 DNA follows: TGCGCCAGCAGCTTGGGGTCGGGAGGGAGAAATGAGCAGTTCTTC. Its translation: CASSLGSGGRNEQFF.

This clonotype appeared a few times. V and J are TRBV18 and TRBJ2-7; a weak D match, TRBD1 (5 bases). The V gene's germline CDR1 is KGHSH and CDR2 LQKENI. The CDR3 sequence is 16 residues long. The ends were cut back, 0 bases at V and 2 bases at J, with 14 bases in the middle. The CDR3 bases are TGTGCCAGCTCACCACCGGGAATGGGGCGTACCTACGAGCAGTACTTC. It yields the protein CASSPPGMGRTYEQYF.

This clonotype was detected once. This CDR3 reads CASSPLEGAQYF. DNA for the CDR3: TGTGCCAGCTCACCCCTCGAAGGGGCCCAGTACTTC. The chain uses TRBV18 and TRBJ2-5, with D tentatively TRBD1 (5 bases). The V gene's germline CDR1 is KGHSH and CDR2 LQKENI. The V end lost 3 bases, the J end lost 9 bases, and 11 bases lay between the germline ends. CDR3 length: 12 amino acids. Variable domain in full (rest from reference TRBV18 and TRBJ2-5): NAGVMQNPRHLVRRRGQEARLRCSPMKGHSHVYWYRQLPEEGLKFMVYLQKENIIDESGMPKERFSAEFPKEGPSILRIQQVVRGDSAAYFCASSPLEGAQYFGPGTRLLVL.

The gene calls are TRBV6-2 or TRBV6-3 and TRBJ2-2; D could derive from TRBD1 or TRBD2 (5 bases each). Trimming removed 6 bases at V and 3 bases at J, with 20 bases between. Looked up from germline, CDR1 is MNHEY and CDR2 is SVGEGT. The CDR3 is 17 amino acids. CDR3 protein: CASRNGPGTGYTGELFF. CDR3 nucleotides: TGTGCCAGCAGGAATGGTCCAGGGACGGGGTACACCGGGGAGCTGTTTTTT.